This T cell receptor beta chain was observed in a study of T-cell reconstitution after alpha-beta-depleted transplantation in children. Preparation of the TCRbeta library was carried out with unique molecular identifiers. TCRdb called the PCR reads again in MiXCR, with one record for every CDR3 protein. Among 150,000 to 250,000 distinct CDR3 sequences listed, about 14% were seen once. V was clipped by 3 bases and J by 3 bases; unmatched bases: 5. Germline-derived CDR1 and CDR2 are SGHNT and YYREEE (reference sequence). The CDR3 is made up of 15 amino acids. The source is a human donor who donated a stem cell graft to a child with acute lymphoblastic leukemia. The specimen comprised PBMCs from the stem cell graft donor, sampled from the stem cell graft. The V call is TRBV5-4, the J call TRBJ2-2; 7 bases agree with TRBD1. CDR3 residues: CASSSQGRYTGELFF. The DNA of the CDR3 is TGTGCCAGCAGCTCACAGGGGAGATACACCGGGGAGCTGTTTTTT.